Described below is a single T cell receptor (beta chain) sequence and its context. This entry comes from a study of T cell changes during pregnancy in multiple sclerosis. V gave up 8 bases and J gave up 2 bases; unmatched junction bases: 8. The length of the CDR3 is 15 residues. Germline CDR1 MNHEY, CDR2 SVGAGI. Generated by immunoSEQ multiplex PCR, the TCRdb table keeps only in-frame clones and is missing some. The table has 45,000 to 55,000 clones, 85% to 95% seen once. This specimen was CD8+ T cells from peripheral blood mononuclear cells, taken before pregnancy. V gene TRBV6-5 combines with J gene TRBJ1-2, with 10 bases fitting TRBD1. The receptor was isolated from a female donor with multiple sclerosis, enrolled in a pregnancy study. The CDR3 DNA is TGTGCCAGCCAACCGCCGGGACAGGGGAACTATGGCTACACCTTC. It codes for CASQPPGQGNYGYTF.